This T cell receptor (beta chain) is drawn from a study of blood T cells in healthy people across ages. Study results and limitations: A roughly linear fall in TCR beta diversity per million T cells was seen with increasing age.

This clonotype was seen a few times. The antigen is not known. The germline V gene encodes CDR1 SNHLY and CDR2 FYNNEI. Trimming took 6 bases from V and 1 from J, leaving 18 bases between them. The CDR3 runs 16 residues. The authors ran a second PCR of 7 to 11 cycles using a sample-barcoded 5' primer and a J-beta primer mix. MiXCR was run by TCRdb on the 5' RACE reads, yielding one entry per CDR3 protein. The data hold some 1.4 million distinct CDR3 sequences, with about 43% observed a single time. The rearrangement uses TRBV2 and TRBJ1-1; D is possibly TRBD1 (5 bases). The sequencing sample was made of blood. This TCR came from a woman between 18 and 30 years old in good health. The CDR3 is CASRGWTPMTNTEAFF. The DNA of the CDR3 is TGTGCCAGCAGGGGATGGACACCTATGACGAACACTGAAGCTTTCTTT.